There are a few counts of the clone carrying this T cell receptor (beta chain). Its target is not known. The CDR3 has 15 residues. Next came a second PCR, run for about 6 to 12 cycles, which used a sample-barcoded 5' primer along with a J-beta primer mix. Each cDNA molecule was tagged by a template-switch adaptor that had 12 random nucleotides. TCRdb fed the 5' RACE reads into MiXCR, producing one record per CDR3 protein. The sample lists 700,000 or so distinct CDR3 sequences; about 20% were seen once. This sample stems from a study of blood T cells in healthy people across ages. Study-wide results and limits: Reliance upon unsorted PBMCs precluded definitive naive versus antigen-experienced comparison.

This chain joins TRBV12-3 or TRBV12-4 and TRBJ2-5, with 10 bases fitting TRBD2. The DNA end lines up better with TRBJ2-1; the J call may be wrong. Sequenced sample: blood. The sequence derives from a man aged 65-85 years in good health. The CDR3: CASSAIGLAADEQFF. In nucleotides, the CDR3 is TGTGCCAGCAGCGCTATAGGACTAGCGGCAGATGAGCAGTTCTTC.